The present TCR beta chain was sequenced within a study of blood T cell repertoires in COVID-19. Study information: Sample material is recorded as cDNA or gDNA derived from T cells, B-cell-depleted T cells, or PBMCs.

Patients from Seattle were sampled longitudinally, starting during active infection. This table comes from immunoSEQ multiplex PCR, and its TCRdb copy is limited to in-frame clones, with some not included. The sample carries almost 350,000 clones, roughly 87% recorded once. This CDR3 has 15 residues. CDR1 and CDR2 from the germline V gene are LGHNA and YNFKEQ. Deletions cut 0 bases from V and 7 bases from J, with 13 bases between. Sequencing used peripheral blood. This rearrangement joins TRBV4-2 to TRBJ1-5; tentatively, D is TRBD1 (5 bases). The clonotype was recovered from a woman aged 60-75 years with COVID-19, enrolled during active disease. The CDR3 loop reads CASSQDRDYNQPQHF. The CDR3 DNA follows: TGTGCCAGCAGCCAAGATCGGGACTATAACCAGCCCCAGCATTTT.